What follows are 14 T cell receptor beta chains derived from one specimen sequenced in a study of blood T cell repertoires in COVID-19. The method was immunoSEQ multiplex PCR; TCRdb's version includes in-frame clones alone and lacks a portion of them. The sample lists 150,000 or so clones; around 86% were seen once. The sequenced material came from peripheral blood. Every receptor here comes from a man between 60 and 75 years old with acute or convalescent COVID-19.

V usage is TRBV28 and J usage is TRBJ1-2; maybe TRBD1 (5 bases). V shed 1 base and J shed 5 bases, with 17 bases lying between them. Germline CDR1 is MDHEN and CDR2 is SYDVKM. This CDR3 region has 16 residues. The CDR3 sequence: CASSLLKGMGYYGYTF. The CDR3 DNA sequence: TGTGCCAGCAGTTTATTAAAGGGGATGGGGTATTATGGCTACACCTTC.

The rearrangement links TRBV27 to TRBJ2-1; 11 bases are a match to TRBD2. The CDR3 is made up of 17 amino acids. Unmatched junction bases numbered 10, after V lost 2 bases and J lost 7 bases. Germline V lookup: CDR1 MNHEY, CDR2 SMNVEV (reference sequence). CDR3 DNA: TGTGCCAGCAGTTTACGCGGGAGTAGCGGGAGGGCGAATGAGCAGTTCTTC. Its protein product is CASSLRGSSGRANEQFF.

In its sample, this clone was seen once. This CDR3 reads CASSYASGSTGELFF. CDR3 coding DNA: TGTGCCAGCAGTTACGCTAGCGGGAGTACCGGGGAGCTGTTTTTT. J is TRBJ2-2 and V is TRBV6-6; 10 positions match TRBD2. The CDR3 runs 15 residues. Germline V gene data show CDR1 as MNHNY and CDR2 as SVGAGI (reference sequence). V dropped 2 bases and J dropped 5; count of bases not matched to a gene: 2.

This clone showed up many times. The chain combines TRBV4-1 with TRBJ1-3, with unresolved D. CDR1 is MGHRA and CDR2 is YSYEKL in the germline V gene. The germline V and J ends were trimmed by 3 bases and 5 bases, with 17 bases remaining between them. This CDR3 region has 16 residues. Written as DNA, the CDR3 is TGCGCCAGCAGCCACGCAATAGCGTTGATCAGAAACACCATATATTTT. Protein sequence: CASSHAIALIRNTIYF.

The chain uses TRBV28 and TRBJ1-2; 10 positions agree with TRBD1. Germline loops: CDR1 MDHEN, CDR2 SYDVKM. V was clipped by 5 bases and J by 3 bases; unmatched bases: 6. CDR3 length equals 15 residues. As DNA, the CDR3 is TGTGCCAGCAGTCCCGGACAGGGGGAACACTATGGCTACACCTTC. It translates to CASSPGQGEHYGYTF.

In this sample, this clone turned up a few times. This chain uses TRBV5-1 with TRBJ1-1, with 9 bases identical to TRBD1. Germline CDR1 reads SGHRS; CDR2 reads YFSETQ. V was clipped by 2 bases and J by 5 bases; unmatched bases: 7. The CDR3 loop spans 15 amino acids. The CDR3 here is CASSFTGGSGTEAFF. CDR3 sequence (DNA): TGCGCCAGCAGCTTTACAGGGGGCTCGGGAACTGAAGCTTTCTTT.

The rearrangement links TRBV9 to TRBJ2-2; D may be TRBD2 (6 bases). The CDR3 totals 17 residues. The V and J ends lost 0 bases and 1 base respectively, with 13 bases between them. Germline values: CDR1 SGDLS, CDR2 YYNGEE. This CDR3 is CASSVGSGTENTGELFF. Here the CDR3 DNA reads TGTGCCAGCAGCGTAGGGTCCGGGACTGAGAACACCGGGGAGCTGTTTTTT. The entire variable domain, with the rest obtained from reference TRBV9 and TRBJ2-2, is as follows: DSGVTQTPKHLITATGQRVTLRCSPRSGDLSVYWYQQSLDQGLQFLIQYYNGEERAKGNILERFSAQQFPDLHSELNLSSLELGDSALYFCASSVGSGTENTGELFFGEGSRLTVL.

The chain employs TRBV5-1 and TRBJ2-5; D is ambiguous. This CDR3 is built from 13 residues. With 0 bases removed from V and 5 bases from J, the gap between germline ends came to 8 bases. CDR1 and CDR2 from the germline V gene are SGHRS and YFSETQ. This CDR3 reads CASSLADWETQYF. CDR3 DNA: TGCGCCAGCAGCTTGGCCGACTGGGAGACCCAGTACTTC.

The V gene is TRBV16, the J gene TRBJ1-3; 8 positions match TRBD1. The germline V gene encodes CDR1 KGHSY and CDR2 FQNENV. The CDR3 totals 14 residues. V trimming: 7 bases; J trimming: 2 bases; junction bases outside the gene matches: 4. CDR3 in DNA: TGTGCCAGCAACACACAGGGGGCTGGAAACACCATATATTTT. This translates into CASNTQGAGNTIYF. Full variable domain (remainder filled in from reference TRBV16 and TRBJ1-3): GEEVAQTPKHLVRGEGQKAKLYCAPIKGHSYVFWYQQVLKNEFKFLISFQNENVFDETGMPKERFSAKCLPNSPCSLEIQATKLEDSAVYFCASNTQGAGNTIYFGEGSWLTVV.

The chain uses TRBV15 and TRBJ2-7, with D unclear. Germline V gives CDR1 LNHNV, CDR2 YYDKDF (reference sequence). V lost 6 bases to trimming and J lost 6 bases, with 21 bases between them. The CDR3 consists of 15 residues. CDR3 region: CATRSSVGWSPEQYF. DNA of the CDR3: TGTGCCACCAGGTCGTCGGTCGGGTGGAGCCCCGAGCAGTACTTC.

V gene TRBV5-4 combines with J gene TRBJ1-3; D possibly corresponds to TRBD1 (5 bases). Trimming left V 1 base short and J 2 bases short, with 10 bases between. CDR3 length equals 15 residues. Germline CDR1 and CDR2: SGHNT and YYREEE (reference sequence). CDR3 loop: CASSLRSGPGNTIYF. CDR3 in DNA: TGTGCCAGCAGCTTGAGATCAGGGCCTGGAAACACCATATATTTT.

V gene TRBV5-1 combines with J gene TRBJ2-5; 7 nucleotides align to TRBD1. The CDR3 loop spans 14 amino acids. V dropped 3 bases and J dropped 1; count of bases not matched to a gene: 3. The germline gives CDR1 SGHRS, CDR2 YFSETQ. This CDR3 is CASSSGQTQETQYF. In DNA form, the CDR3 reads TGCGCCAGCAGCTCGGGACAGACCCAAGAGACCCAGTACTTC.

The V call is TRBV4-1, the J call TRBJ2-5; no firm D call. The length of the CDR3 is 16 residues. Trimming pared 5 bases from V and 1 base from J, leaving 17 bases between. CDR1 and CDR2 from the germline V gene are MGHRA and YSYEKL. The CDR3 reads CASSKANNLVQETQYF. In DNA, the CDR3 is TGCGCCAGCAGCAAAGCGAACAACCTCGTCCAAGAGACCCAGTACTTC.

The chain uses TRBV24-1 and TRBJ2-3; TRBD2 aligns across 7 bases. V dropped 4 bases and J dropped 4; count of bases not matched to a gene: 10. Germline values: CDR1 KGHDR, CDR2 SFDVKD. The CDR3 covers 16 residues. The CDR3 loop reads CATSDPTLGGADTQYF. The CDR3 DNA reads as TGTGCCACCAGTGACCCCACTTTGGGAGGGGCAGATACGCAGTATTTT.